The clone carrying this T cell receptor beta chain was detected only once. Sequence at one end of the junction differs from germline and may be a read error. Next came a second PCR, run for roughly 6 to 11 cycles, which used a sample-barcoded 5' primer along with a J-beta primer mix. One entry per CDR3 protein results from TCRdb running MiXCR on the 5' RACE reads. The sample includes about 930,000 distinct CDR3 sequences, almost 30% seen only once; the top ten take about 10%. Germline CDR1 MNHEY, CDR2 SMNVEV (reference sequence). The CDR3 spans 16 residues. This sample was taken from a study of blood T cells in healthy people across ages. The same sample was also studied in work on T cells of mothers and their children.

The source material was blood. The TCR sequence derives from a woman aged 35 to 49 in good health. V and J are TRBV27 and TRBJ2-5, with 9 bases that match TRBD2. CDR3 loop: CASRSNRLAEQEAQYF. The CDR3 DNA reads TGTGCCAGCAGGAGCAATCGACTAGCGGAACAAGAGGCCCAATACTTC.